This is a list of T cell receptor beta chains from one sample in a study of cytomegalovirus exposure and HLA in healthy donors. Assay used: immunoSEQ multiplex PCR; TCRdb lists only in-frame clones, some missing. The table lists 100,000 to 150,000 clones, over 75% of them singletons. Sequencing was done on a sample of PBMCs. All receptors come from a man younger than 30 in good health and CMV-seropositive. The CDR3 runs from the conserved cysteine through the conserved F or W. The D gene is left open where the match is weak. Clone size is not always given. Where it is, it says once, few, many or a class for expanded clones.

V gene: TRBV7-2
J gene: TRBJ2-2
D gene: TRBD1
clone size: -
CDR3 protein: CASSLQTGVGGNTGELFF
CDR3 DNA: TGTGCCAGCAGCCTTCAGACAGGGGTGGGTGGGAACACCGGGGAGCTGTTTTTT

V gene: TRBV27
J gene: TRBJ1-1
D gene: TRBD1
clone size: few
CDR3 protein: CASSLTGATGTEAFF
CDR3 DNA: TGTGCCAGCAGTTTAACAGGGGCTACTGGGACTGAAGCTTTCTTT

V gene: TRBV7-2
J gene: TRBJ1-6
D gene: TRBD1
clone size: -
CDR3 protein: CASSLAWGRGRLRNSPLHF
CDR3 DNA: TGTGCCAGCAGCTTAGCCTGGGGCAGGGGGCGTTTAAGGAATTCACCCCTCCACTTT

V gene: TRBV7-9
J gene: TRBJ1-2
D gene: -
clone size: -
CDR3 protein: CASSSDSNYGYTF
CDR3 DNA: TGTGCCAGCAGTTCTGACAGTAACTATGGCTACACCTTC

V gene: TRBV7-2
J gene: TRBJ1-1
D gene: -
clone size: -
CDR3 protein: CASSSRGAGDTEAFF
CDR3 DNA: TGTGCCAGCAGCTCGCGGGGGGCTGGGGACACTGAAGCTTTCTTT

V gene: TRBV7-7
J gene: TRBJ1-2
D gene: TRBD1
clone size: -
CDR3 protein: CASSVDRVDGYTF
CDR3 DNA: TGTGCCAGCAGCGTAGACAGGGTGGACGGCTACACCTTC

V gene: TRBV10-3
J gene: TRBJ1-1
D gene: TRBD1
clone size: -
CDR3 protein: CAISDQTGAANTEAFF
CDR3 DNA: TGTGCCATCAGTGATCAGACAGGGGCGGCGAACACTGAAGCTTTCTTT

V gene: TRBV7-9
J gene: TRBJ1-1
D gene: TRBD1
clone size: few
CDR3 protein: CASSLAPTGGTEAFF
CDR3 DNA: TGTGCCAGCAGCTTAGCGCCGACAGGGGGCACTGAAGCTTTCTTT

V gene: TRBV5-5
J gene: TRBJ1-2
D gene: TRBD1
clone size: -
CDR3 protein: CASSSHWGQGADGYTF
CDR3 DNA: TGTGCCAGCAGCTCACATTGGGGACAGGGGGCGGATGGCTACACCTTC

V gene: TRBV5-6
J gene: TRBJ1-3
D gene: -
clone size: once
CDR3 protein: CASRATGSGNTIYF
CDR3 DNA: TGTGCCAGCAGGGCGACAGGTTCTGGAAACACCATATATTTT

V gene: TRBV5-6
J gene: TRBJ2-3
D gene: -
clone size: -
CDR3 protein: CASSFRQAYSTDTQYF
CDR3 DNA: TGTGCCAGCAGCTTTCGGCAGGCCTATAGCACAGATACGCAGTATTTT

V gene: TRBV5-6
J gene: TRBJ1-2
D gene: -
clone size: -
CDR3 protein: CASSRAGGAFYGYTF
CDR3 DNA: TGTGCCAGCAGCCGGGCGGGGGGCGCGTTCTATGGCTACACCTTC

V gene: TRBV18
J gene: TRBJ2-5
D gene: -
clone size: -
CDR3 protein: CASSLTGSINKQETQYF
CDR3 DNA: TGTGCCAGCTCACTAACCGGGTCCATCAATAAACAAGAGACCCAGTACTTC

V gene: TRBV19
J gene: TRBJ2-7
D gene: TRBD2
clone size: -
CDR3 protein: CASSLSGRAYEQYF
CDR3 DNA: TGTGCCAGTAGTCTGAGCGGGAGGGCCTACGAGCAGTACTTC

V gene: TRBV27
J gene: TRBJ2-3
D gene: TRBD2
clone size: -
CDR3 protein: CASSLAVTTDTQYF
CDR3 DNA: TGTGCCAGCAGTCTAGCGGTAACTACAGATACGCAGTATTTT

V gene: TRBV4-2
J gene: TRBJ2-7
D gene: TRBD1
clone size: -
CDR3 protein: CASSQLGTGHYEQYF
CDR3 DNA: TGTGCCAGCAGCCAACTCGGGACAGGGCACTACGAGCAGTACTTC

V gene: TRBV7-2
J gene: TRBJ2-3
D gene: TRBD1
clone size: few
CDR3 protein: CASSLAGTGDTQYF
CDR3 DNA: TGTGCCAGCAGCTTAGCGGGGACAGGGGATACGCAGTATTTT

V gene: TRBV11-1
J gene: TRBJ1-1
D gene: -
clone size: -
CDR3 protein: CASSLGPQNTEAFF
CDR3 DNA: TGTGCCAGCAGCTTAGGCCCACAGAACACTGAAGCTTTCTTT

V gene: TRBV6-6
J gene: TRBJ2-6
D gene: -
clone size: -
CDR3 protein: CASSYWGPGANVLTF
CDR3 DNA: TGTGCCAGCAGTTATTGGGGGCCGGGGGCCAACGTCCTGACTTTC

V gene: TRBV15
J gene: TRBJ1-4
D gene: TRBD1
clone size: -
CDR3 protein: CATSVPDRGLSNEKLFF
CDR3 DNA: TGTGCCACCAGTGTTCCCGACAGGGGGCTGTCTAATGAAAAACTGTTTTTT

V gene: TRBV7-9
J gene: TRBJ2-5
D gene: -
clone size: once
CDR3 protein: CASLGGVGETQYF
CDR3 DNA: TGTGCCAGCTTAGGCGGGGTCGGGGAGACCCAGTACTTC